This T cell receptor (beta chain) was retrieved from a study of blood T cell repertoires in COVID-19. Trimming cost V 6 bases and J 5 bases, with 12 bases left between them. The CDR3 length is 13 residues. Using immunoSEQ multiplex PCR, the repertoire was profiled, and TCRdb retains in-frame clones only, with some absent. The data show 150,000 or so clones, around 81% seen once. The source is a man in his fifties or sixties with active or convalescent COVID-19. V gene TRBV12-3 or TRBV12-4 combines with J gene TRBJ2-3; weak D call: TRBD2 (5 bases). Sequenced input: peripheral blood. The CDR3 nucleotides read TGTGCCAGCAGAACTCTCGGGGAAGATACGCAGTATTTT. It specifies CASRTLGEDTQYF.